These 2 T cell receptor beta chains came from one sample sequenced in a study of T cells after yellow fever vaccination. TCRdb ran MiXCR on the 5' RACE reads and lists one entry per CDR3 protein. Among 550,000 or so distinct CDR3 sequences, about a fifth were seen once, and the ten largest hold 13% to 15%. Material: PBMCs, obtained 15 days after the yellow fever booster vaccination. The receptors were sampled from a man aged 30-40 years who received the YFV17D yellow fever vaccine.

This clonotype occurred a few times. The genes are TRBV28 and TRBJ2-1; D is uncertain. Germline CDR1 and CDR2: MDHEN and SYDVKM. The length of the CDR3 is 14 residues. The V gene lost 9 bases and the J gene lost 0 bases, with 12 bases spanning the gap. The DNA for the CDR3 is TGTGCCAGTCTTGGGCAGAGCTCCTACAATGAGCAGTTCTTC. Its translation: CASLGQSSYNEQFF.

For this clonotype: The junction does not match germline at one end; this may be a read error. The CDR3 sequence is CVSGGRTGNEQYF. CDR3 bases: TGTGTCAGCGGAGGTAGGACAGGCAACGAGCAGTACTTC. The chain carries TRBV3-1 and TRBJ2-7, with TRBD1 matching 7 bases. The CDR3 has 13 amino acids. Germline V lookup: CDR1 LGHDT, CDR2 YNNKEL (reference sequence).